The rows below give T cell receptor beta chains drawn from one sample of a study of shared clonotypes between healthy human individuals. The repertoire was sequenced with immunoSEQ multiplex PCR; TCRdb's copy has only in-frame clones and lacks some. The repertoire holds 2 million to 3 million clones, with 90% to 95% as singletons. Specimen: naive CD4+ T cells from PBMCs. These receptor sequences come from a man aged 18 to 30 in good health. Some clones in this sample may be carry-over from other donors' samples. The CDR3 runs from the conserved cysteine through the conserved F or W. A D gene is named only where the DNA matches it firmly. Part of the rows lack a size; the others show once, few, many or a class for expanded clones.

j_call: TRBJ2-7; d_call: TRBD2; clone_size: .; v_call: TRBV19; cdr3_length: 16; cdr3_aa: CASSAIAGGPPYEQYF; cdr3_nt: TGTGCCAGTAGTGCAATAGCGGGAGGGCCCCCCTACGAGCAGTACTTC
j_call: TRBJ2-3; d_call: .; clone_size: .; v_call: TRBV28; cdr3_length: 12; cdr3_aa: CASGTSTDTQYF; cdr3_nt: TGTGCCAGCGGAACCAGCACAGATACGCAGTATTTT
j_call: TRBJ1-5; d_call: TRBD1; clone_size: .; v_call: TRBV6-5; cdr3_length: 13; cdr3_aa: CASSYDRGQPQHF; cdr3_nt: TGTGCCAGCAGTTACGACAGGGGACAGCCCCAGCATTTT
j_call: TRBJ2-7; d_call: .; clone_size: .; v_call: TRBV11-2; cdr3_length: 18; cdr3_aa: CASSPIQRGFYVTYEQYF; cdr3_nt: TGTGCCAGCAGCCCCATTCAACGGGGGTTTTACGTCACCTACGAGCAGTACTTC
j_call: TRBJ2-7; d_call: TRBD2; clone_size: .; v_call: TRBV5-4; cdr3_length: 14; cdr3_aa: CASSLGSSGYEQYF; cdr3_nt: TGTGCCAGCAGCTTGGGGTCTAGCGGGTACGAGCAGTACTTC
j_call: TRBJ2-5; d_call: TRBD1; clone_size: .; v_call: TRBV29-1; cdr3_length: 14; cdr3_aa: CSGRQGERKETQYF; cdr3_nt: TGCAGCGGGCGACAGGGGGAGCGCAAAGAGACCCAGTACTTC
j_call: TRBJ2-7; d_call: TRBD2; clone_size: .; v_call: TRBV5-4; cdr3_length: 16; cdr3_aa: CASSIGLAGGSYEQYF; cdr3_nt: TGTGCCAGCAGCATAGGACTAGCGGGAGGTTCCTACGAGCAGTACTTC
j_call: TRBJ1-4; d_call: .; clone_size: .; v_call: TRBV5-4; cdr3_length: 15; cdr3_aa: CASSLSGVANEKLFF; cdr3_nt: TGTGCCAGCAGCTTGTCGGGCGTTGCTAATGAAAAACTGTTTTTT
j_call: TRBJ2-1; d_call: TRBD2; clone_size: once; v_call: TRBV11-2; cdr3_length: 15; cdr3_aa: CASSFASGGGDEQFF; cdr3_nt: TGTGCCAGCAGCTTCGCTAGCGGGGGCGGAGATGAGCAGTTCTTC
j_call: TRBJ1-4; d_call: TRBD1; clone_size: .; v_call: TRBV5-4; cdr3_length: 15; cdr3_aa: CASSFPGTENEKLFF; cdr3_nt: TGTGCCAGCAGCTTTCCCGGGACAGAGAATGAAAAACTGTTTTTT
j_call: TRBJ1-4; d_call: .; clone_size: .; v_call: TRBV9; cdr3_length: 17; cdr3_aa: CASSVEGGVEANEKLFF; cdr3_nt: TGTGCCAGCAGCGTAGAAGGAGGGGTAGAGGCTAATGAAAAACTGTTTTTT
j_call: TRBJ1-3; d_call: .; clone_size: .; v_call: TRBV15; cdr3_length: 11; cdr3_aa: CATSLGNTIYF; cdr3_nt: TGTGCCACCAGCCTAGGAAACACCATATATTTT
j_call: TRBJ1-5; d_call: TRBD1; clone_size: once; v_call: TRBV7-2; cdr3_length: 14; cdr3_aa: CASSPDRDNQPQHF; cdr3_nt: TGTGCCAGCAGCCCTGACAGGGACAATCAGCCCCAGCATTTT
j_call: TRBJ2-1; d_call: .; clone_size: once; v_call: TRBV5-4; cdr3_length: 13; cdr3_aa: CASSLESRDEQFF; cdr3_nt: TGTGCCAGCAGCTTGGAGTCTAGAGATGAGCAGTTCTTC
j_call: TRBJ2-1; d_call: .; clone_size: .; v_call: TRBV5-4; cdr3_length: 15; cdr3_aa: CASSLAAGSYNEQFF; cdr3_nt: TGTGCCAGCAGCTTGGCGGCGGGCTCTTACAATGAGCAGTTCTTC
j_call: TRBJ2-1; d_call: .; clone_size: .; v_call: TRBV10-2; cdr3_length: 14; cdr3_aa: CASRTESSYNEQFF; cdr3_nt: TGCGCCAGCAGGACAGAGAGCTCCTACAATGAGCAGTTCTTC
j_call: TRBJ1-5; d_call: .; clone_size: once; v_call: TRBV21-1; cdr3_length: 16; cdr3_aa: CASSTRRRTRNQPQHF; cdr3_nt: TGTGCCAGCAGCACGCGCCGCCGGACTCGCAATCAGCCCCAGCATTTT
j_call: TRBJ2-7; d_call: .; clone_size: .; v_call: TRBV28; cdr3_length: 15; cdr3_aa: CASSPLSGVPSEQYF; cdr3_nt: TGTGCCAGCAGTCCGCTGAGCGGAGTCCCGTCCGAGCAGTACTTC
j_call: TRBJ1-6; d_call: .; clone_size: .; v_call: TRBV7-2; cdr3_length: 15; cdr3_aa: CASSRAATGTSPLHF; cdr3_nt: TGTGCCAGCAGCCGCGCAGCTACAGGGACCTCACCCCTCCACTTT